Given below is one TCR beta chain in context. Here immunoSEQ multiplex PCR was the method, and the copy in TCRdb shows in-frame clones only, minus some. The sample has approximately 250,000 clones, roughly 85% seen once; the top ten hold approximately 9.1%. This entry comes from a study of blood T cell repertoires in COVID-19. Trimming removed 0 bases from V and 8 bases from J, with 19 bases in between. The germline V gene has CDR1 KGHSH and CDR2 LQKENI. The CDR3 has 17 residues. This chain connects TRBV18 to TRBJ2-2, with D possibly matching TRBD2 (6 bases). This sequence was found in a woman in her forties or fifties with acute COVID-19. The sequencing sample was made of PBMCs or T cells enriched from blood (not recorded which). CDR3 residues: CASSPPHQRALSGELFF. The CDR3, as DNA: TGTGCCAGCTCACCACCCCATCAGCGGGCGTTAAGTGGGGAGCTGTTTTTT.